The 13 T cell receptor beta chains presented below share a single source sample, sequenced in a study of blood T cell repertoires in COVID-19. The protocol was immunoSEQ multiplex PCR, while the TCRdb copy is restricted to in-frame clones and leaves out a portion. This table has more than 25,000 clones, approximately 81% appearing once. Sequencing was carried out using peripheral blood. Receptor source: a man aged 50-59 years with active or convalescent COVID-19.

The rearrangement uses TRBV18 and TRBJ2-3; D possibly corresponds to TRBD1 (5 bases). Germline CDR1 KGHSH, CDR2 LQKENI. The V end lost 8 bases, the J end lost 4 bases, and 16 bases lay between the germline ends. This CDR3 has 14 residues. This CDR3 is CASDPGTGADTQYF. CDR3 DNA: TGTGCCAGCGACCCAGGAACAGGCGCAGATACGCAGTATTTT. Based on the CDR3 plus reference TRBV18 and TRBJ2-3, the full variable domain is NAGVMQNPRHLVRRRGQEARLRCSPMKGHSHVYWYRQLPEEGLKFMVYLQKENIIDESGMPKERFSAEFPKEGPSILRIQQVVRGDSAAYFCASDPGTGADTQYFGPGTRLTVL.

The gene calls are TRBV11-3 and TRBJ2-3; D is undetermined. Germline V gives CDR1 SGHNT, CDR2 YENEEA. The V end was cut by 1 base, the J end by 3 bases, with 8 bases between. The CDR3 is made up of 14 amino acids. CDR3 residues: CASSLGPTTDTQYF. In DNA, the CDR3 is TGTGCCAGCAGCTTAGGTCCCACAACAGATACGCAGTATTTT.

V usage is TRBV30 and J usage is TRBJ1-5; D ambiguous. The germline CDR1 and CDR2 sequences are GTSNPN and SVGIG (reference sequence). V shed 0 bases and J shed 4 bases, with 7 bases lying between them. The CDR3 spans 13 residues. The CDR3 DNA is TGTGCCTGGAGTGTAAGAGAGAATCAGCCCCAGCATTTT. Translation: CAWSVRENQPQHF.

This chain joins TRBV5-1 and TRBJ2-2; 9 nucleotides align to TRBD2. With V trimmed by 2 bases and J by 4 bases, 9 bases remained unmatched. Germline loops: CDR1 SGHRS, CDR2 YFSETQ. This CDR3 region has 17 residues. Written as DNA, the CDR3 is TGCGCCAGCAGCTTACTTCCGGGACTAGCTGGCACCGGGGAGCTGTTTTTT. Translation gives CASSLLPGLAGTGELFF.

The rearrangement uses TRBV5-6 and TRBJ1-2, with D uncertain. Germline CDR1 and CDR2: SGHDT and YYEEEE. The V end lost 4 bases, the J end lost 7 bases, and 20 bases lay between the germline ends. The CDR3 consists of 15 residues. The CDR3 reads CASSLYGEVTIGYTF. The CDR3 DNA sequence: TGTGCCAGCAGCCTCTACGGGGAGGTTACTATTGGCTACACCTTC.

The chain recombines TRBV5-4 with TRBJ1-2, with TRBD1 matching 8 bases. With V trimmed by 2 bases and J by 8 bases, 11 bases remained unmatched. The CDR3 sequence is 15 residues long. Germline V CDR1 and CDR2: SGHNT, YYREEE (reference sequence). CDR3 in DNA: TGTGCCAGCAGCTTATCGTTCGCAGGGGGCCAGGGCTACACCTTC. The encoded protein is CASSLSFAGGQGYTF.

This chain links TRBV5-1 with TRBJ2-3; 10 bases align to TRBD1. After removal of 4 bases from V and 5 bases from J, the junction contained 4 bases not matched to a gene. Germline lookup yields CDR1 SGHRS and CDR2 YFSETQ. CDR3 length: 14 amino acids. The CDR3 sequence is CASSQGQGRDTQYF. CDR3 nucleotides: TGCGCCAGCAGCCAGGGACAGGGGAGAGATACGCAGTATTTT.

J is TRBJ2-7 and V is TRBV27, with 7 bases lining up with TRBD1. With 5 bases clipped from V and 1 base from J, the junction kept 8 bases outside the gene matches. CDR3 length: 15 residues. CDR1 and CDR2 (germline): MNHEY, SMNVEV (reference sequence). This CDR3 is CASSPRDRLSYEQYF. CDR3 DNA: TGTGCCAGCAGTCCTCGGGACAGACTATCCTACGAGCAGTACTTC.

The chain combines TRBV5-4 with TRBJ2-5; 10 bases are shared with TRBD2. Germline trimming cut 3 bases from V and 5 bases from J; bases unmatched to any gene: 1. Looked up from germline, CDR1 is SGHNT and CDR2 is YYREEE (reference sequence). The CDR3 is 13 amino acids. The CDR3: CASSSLAGETQYF. CDR3 DNA: TGTGCCAGCAGCTCACTAGCGGGGGAGACCCAGTACTTC.

The rearrangement uses TRBV30 and TRBJ1-3; D gene unclear. V was shortened by 4 bases and J by 4 bases, with 14 bases between the two germline ends. The CDR3 spans 14 residues. Per germline, CDR1 GTSNPN and CDR2 SVGIG (reference sequence). The CDR3 DNA is TGTGCCTGGACGCCGGGTCATCCGGGAAACACCATATATTTT. Its translation is CAWTPGHPGNTIYF.

The chain links TRBV19 to TRBJ1-4, with 7 bases that match TRBD1. The CDR3 is 15 residues long. From germline, CDR1 is LNHDA and CDR2 SQIVND (reference sequence). V was clipped by 6 bases and J by 8 bases; unmatched bases: 12. CDR3 sequence reads: CASSSWRGLNEKLFF. The CDR3 bases are TGTGCCAGTAGCTCCTGGAGGGGGCTGAACGAAAAACTGTTTTTT.

The J gene is TRBJ2-5, the V gene TRBV7-2; no clear D. Germline CDR1 reads SGHTA; CDR2 reads FQGNSA. The length of the CDR3 is 14 residues. V shed 7 bases and J shed 1 base, with 13 bases lying between them. Written as DNA, the CDR3 is TGTGCCAGCACCCTAGTGGCAGTCCAAGAGACCCAGTACTTC. It translates to CASTLVAVQETQYF.

The chain employs TRBV6-2 or TRBV6-3 and TRBJ2-1; 8 nucleotides align to TRBD2. The CDR3 is 13 amino acids. From germline, CDR1 is MNHEY and CDR2 SVGEGT. Trimming at V came to 5 bases and at J to 6 bases, leaving 3 bases not matched to a gene. CDR3 sequence: CASSPGTSNEQFF. For the CDR3, the DNA is TGTGCCAGCAGTCCCGGGACTAGCAATGAGCAGTTCTTC.